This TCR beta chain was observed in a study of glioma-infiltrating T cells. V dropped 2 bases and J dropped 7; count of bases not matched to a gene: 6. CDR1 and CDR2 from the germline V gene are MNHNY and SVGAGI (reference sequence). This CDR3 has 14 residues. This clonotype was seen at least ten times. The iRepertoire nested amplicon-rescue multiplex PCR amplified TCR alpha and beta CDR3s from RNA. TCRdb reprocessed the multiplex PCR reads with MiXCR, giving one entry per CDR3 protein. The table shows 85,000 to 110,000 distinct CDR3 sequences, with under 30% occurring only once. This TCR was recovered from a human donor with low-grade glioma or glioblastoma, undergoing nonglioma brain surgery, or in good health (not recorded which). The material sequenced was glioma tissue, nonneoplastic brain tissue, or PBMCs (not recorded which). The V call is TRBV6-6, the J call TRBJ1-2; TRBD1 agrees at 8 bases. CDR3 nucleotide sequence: TGTGCCAGCAGTTACGAACCAGGGGGCGTTGGCTACACCTTC. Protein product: CASSYEPGGVGYTF.